Listed below are T cell receptor beta chains from one sample, sequenced in a study of shared clonotypes between healthy human individuals. Measured with immunoSEQ multiplex PCR; TCRdb has only the in-frame clones, and not every one. The sample carries about 2 million clones, approximately 95% recorded once. Source material: naive CD4+ T cells sorted from blood. These receptors all stem from a man aged 18 to 35 in good health. CDR3s include the opening cysteine and the closing phenylalanine or tryptophan. The order of the fields is clone size, V gene, D gene, J gene, CDR3 DNA, CDR3 protein. A D gene is named only where the DNA matches it firmly. Not all rows give a size; the values are once, few, many and, for expanded clones, a class.

size: NA; V: TRBV27; D: TRBD2; J: TRBJ2-7; DNA: TGTGCCAGCAGTTTAAAGTCGGGGGGTCTCCGAACCTACGAGCAGTACTTC; CDR3: CASSLKSGGLRTYEQYF
size: NA; V: TRBV29-1; D: NA; J: TRBJ1-2; DNA: TGCAGCGTTCAGGTCTTAGCTAACTATGGCTACACCTTC; CDR3: CSVQVLANYGYTF
size: NA; V: TRBV5-6; D: NA; J: TRBJ1-2; DNA: TGTGCCAGCAGTATTGACCGATTTCGCACCTTC; CDR3: CASSIDRFRTF
size: NA; V: TRBV5-4; D: NA; J: TRBJ1-2; DNA: TGTGCCAGCAGGCAGGAAACAGGGTTAAGAGGCTACACCTTC; CDR3: CASRQETGLRGYTF
size: NA; V: TRBV7-9; D: TRBD1; J: TRBJ1-4; DNA: TGTGCCAGCAGCCGAGACAGGGCAAATGAAAAACTGTTTTTT; CDR3: CASSRDRANEKLFF
size: NA; V: TRBV19; D: NA; J: TRBJ1-6; DNA: TGTGCCAGTAGTATGTATGATCCGGCCAACTCCTATAATTCACCCCTCCACTTT; CDR3: CASSMYDPANSYNSPLHF
size: NA; V: TRBV7-2; D: TRBD2; J: TRBJ2-7; DNA: TGTGCCAGCAGCCTACTAGCGGCCAACTCCTACGAGCAGTACTTC; CDR3: CASSLLAANSYEQYF
size: NA; V: TRBV11-2; D: NA; J: TRBJ1-1; DNA: TGTGCCAGCAGCCCCCTCCGGGCGGACAACACTGAAGCTTTCTTT; CDR3: CASSPLRADNTEAFF
size: NA; V: TRBV7-2; D: TRBD1; J: TRBJ1-1; DNA: TGTGCCAGCAGAGAGGGACAGATGAACACTGAAGCTTTCTTT; CDR3: CASREGQMNTEAFF
size: NA; V: TRBV7-9; D: NA; J: TRBJ1-6; DNA: TGTGCCAGCAGCCTCGACGGGTTGGGTTCACCCCTCCACTTT; CDR3: CASSLDGLGSPLHF
size: NA; V: TRBV18; D: NA; J: TRBJ2-7; DNA: TGTGCCAGCTCACGGGACTCAGGCTACGAGCAGTACTTC; CDR3: CASSRDSGYEQYF
size: once; V: TRBV19; D: TRBD2; J: TRBJ2-5; DNA: TGTGCCAGTAGTATGCGGACTAGCGGTCAAGAGACCCAGTACTTC; CDR3: CASSMRTSGQETQYF
size: NA; V: TRBV28; D: NA; J: TRBJ2-3; DNA: TGTGCCAGCAGTTTTCGGAGCGGGAGCACAGATACGCAGTATTTT; CDR3: CASSFRSGSTDTQYF
size: NA; V: TRBV7-3; D: NA; J: TRBJ2-7; DNA: TGTGCCAGCAGCCGGCCGGGACTTTCCCCCTTATCAGGTCCTTACGAGCAGTACTTC; CDR3: CASSRPGLSPLSGPYEQYF
size: once; V: TRBV5-4; D: NA; J: TRBJ1-1; DNA: TGTGCCAGCAGCCGGGGAGGGACGAGGAACACTGAAGCTTTCTTT; CDR3: CASSRGGTRNTEAFF
size: NA; V: TRBV5-5; D: NA; J: TRBJ2-7; DNA: TGTGCCAGCAGCTGGCCAACAGGGCCCTCCTACGAGCAGTACTTC; CDR3: CASSWPTGPSYEQYF
size: NA; V: TRBV19; D: NA; J: TRBJ2-3; DNA: TGTGCCAGTAGTACATCACCGGGACAGGGATGGGGGACTAGCGCTACGATTAGCCCAGATACGCAGTATTTT; CDR3: CASSTSPGQGWGTSATISPDTQYF
size: once; V: TRBV1; D: NA; J: TRBJ2-7; DNA: TGCACCAGCAGCCTGCCGCTCTGGGCGTACGAGCAGTACTTC; CDR3: CTSSLPLWAYEQYF
size: NA; V: TRBV7-3; D: NA; J: TRBJ2-3; DNA: TGTGCCAGCAGTTCTGGGGATCTTGGTACAGATACGCAGTATTTT; CDR3: CASSSGDLGTDTQYF
size: NA; V: TRBV9; D: NA; J: TRBJ1-2; DNA: TGTGCCAGCAGCGTAGATGGGACGGGAAACTATGGCTACACCTTC; CDR3: CASSVDGTGNYGYTF
size: NA; V: TRBV5-1; D: NA; J: TRBJ2-3; DNA: TGCGCCAGCAGCAACACAGATACGCAGTATTTT; CDR3: CASSNTDTQYF
size: once; V: TRBV5-4; D: NA; J: TRBJ2-2; DNA: TGTGCCAGCAGCTTGGGGTCAGTCCTATCACCGAACACCGGGGAGCTGTTTTTT; CDR3: CASSLGSVLSPNTGELFF
size: NA; V: TRBV28; D: NA; J: TRBJ2-3; DNA: TGTGCCAGCAGTTTCAGGCGGTGGGATACGCAGTATTTT; CDR3: CASSFRRWDTQYF
size: NA; V: TRBV7-9; D: NA; J: TRBJ2-2; DNA: TGTGCCAGCAGCCTGGGACGGGTAAACACCGGGGAGCTGTTTTTT; CDR3: CASSLGRVNTGELFF
size: once; V: TRBV30; D: NA; J: TRBJ1-5; DNA: TGTGCCTGGGGAATCAGGGAGAGCCAGCCCCAGCATTTT; CDR3: CAWGIRESQPQHF
size: NA; V: TRBV5-1; D: TRBD1; J: TRBJ2-7; DNA: TGCGCCAGCAGCGTGACAGGGGGCGAGCAGTACTTC; CDR3: CASSVTGGEQYF
size: NA; V: TRBV10-3; D: NA; J: TRBJ2-7; DNA: TGTGCCATCAGTGAGTCCCCGGGACTCAAGTACGAGCAGTACTTC; CDR3: CAISESPGLKYEQYF
size: NA; V: TRBV29-1; D: TRBD2; J: TRBJ2-7; DNA: TGCAGCGTTTTGCGGAGGCTAGCGGGAGTCCACGAGCAGTACTTC; CDR3: CSVLRRLAGVHEQYF